These T cell receptor beta chains were read from a single sample in a study of blood T cell repertoires in COVID-19. TCRdb keeps only in-frame clones here, not all; method: immunoSEQ multiplex PCR. The sample has about 120,000 clones, 85% to 90% seen once. Specimen: peripheral blood. These receptor sequences come from a human donor with acute or convalescent COVID-19. The donor label of this sample is uncertain. The CDR3 runs from the conserved cysteine through the conserved F or W. D genes are given only for firm matches. The size field is filled for only some rows; it gives once, few, many or a size class.

J,size,V,D,DNA,CDR3
TRBJ2-2,-,TRBV3-1/TRBV3-2,TRBD2,TGTGCCAGCAGCCAGGGACTAGCGGGGGACACCGGGGAGCTGTTTTTT,CASSQGLAGDTGELFF
TRBJ1-5,-,TRBV18,-,TGTGCCAGCTCCCGAGACTTACATAGCAATCAGCCCCAGCATTTT,CASSRDLHSNQPQHF
TRBJ1-1,-,TRBV6-6,-,TGTGCCAGCAGTTTCCAGGCCGGCACTGAAGCTTTCTTT,CASSFQAGTEAFF
TRBJ2-1,-,TRBV5-1,TRBD2,TGCGCCACCCTCCCCGGGACTAGCGGGAGAGGCCCCTCCTACAATGAGCAGTTCTTC,CATLPGTSGRGPSYNEQFF
TRBJ2-7,-,TRBV4-2,TRBD2,TGTGCCAGCAGCCAAGATCTAGGACTAGCGCTATACTTC,CASSQDLGLALYF
TRBJ2-7,once,TRBV28,-,TGTGCCAGCAGTTTCCGGGACTTTCCCTACGAGCAGTACTTC,CASSFRDFPYEQYF
TRBJ2-5,-,TRBV18,-,TGTGCCAGCTCACCCCCGGCTAGCGTGCAGACCCAGTACTTC,CASSPPASVQTQYF
TRBJ1-2,-,TRBV4-3,-,TGCGCCAGCAGTCCCGACACCCAGGGGTATGGCTACACCTTC,CASSPDTQGYGYTF
TRBJ2-7,-,TRBV5-1,TRBD2,TGCGCCAGCAGCCCGAGGCGTCTAGCGGAGACCTACGAGCAGTACTTC,CASSPRRLAETYEQYF
TRBJ1-1,once,TRBV7-8,-,TGTGCCAGCAGCCTAATGACTGCGAACACTGAAGCTTTCTTT,CASSLMTANTEAFF
TRBJ1-1,-,TRBV19,TRBD1,TGTGCCAGTAACACTGGGACAGAGAACACTGAAGCTTTCTTT,CASNTGTENTEAFF
TRBJ1-5,few,TRBV6-1,-,TGTGCCAGCAGTGAAGCAAGCCCAGGTCGTCAGCCCCAGCATTTT,CASSEASPGRQPQHF
TRBJ2-1,-,TRBV24-1,TRBD2,TGTGCCACCAGTGATCCCGGGACTAGCTACAATGAGCAGTTCTTC,CATSDPGTSYNEQFF
TRBJ1-2,-,TRBV28,TRBD1,TGTGCCAGCAGTTTCTCCCTAACAGGGGGCGGTGGCTACACCTTC,CASSFSLTGGGGYTF
TRBJ1-1,-,TRBV13,TRBD1,TGTGCCAGCAGCTCCACAGGGGCGAACACTGAAGCTTTCTTT,CASSSTGANTEAFF
TRBJ2-1,-,TRBV5-1,TRBD2,TGCGCCAGCAGCCCGGGACTAGCGGTTTACAATGAGCAGTTCTTC,CASSPGLAVYNEQFF
TRBJ1-3,-,TRBV27,-,TGTGCCAGCAGTTTATCTGCGGGCCTTGGAAACACCATATATTTT,CASSLSAGLGNTIYF
TRBJ1-2,-,TRBV4-2,-,TGTGCCAGCAGCGGATCCGGGACCAGGGGAAAAGGGAACTATGGCTACACCTTC,CASSGSGTRGKGNYGYTF
TRBJ1-2,-,TRBV29-1,-,TGCAGCGTTGCCACAGGATCCTATGGCTACACCTTC,CSVATGSYGYTF
TRBJ2-1,-,TRBV4-3,TRBD2,TGCGCCAGCAGCCACAGCGGGGAGGGTAATGAGCAGTTCTTC,CASSHSGEGNEQFF
TRBJ2-1,-,TRBV7-3,TRBD1,TGTGCCAGCAGTGATAAGGGACAGGGCGCCTACAATGAGCAGTTCTTC,CASSDKGQGAYNEQFF
TRBJ2-2,-,TRBV5-1,TRBD1,TGCGCCAGCAGCTTGCTACAGGGGGGAACCGGGGAGCTGTTTTTT,CASSLLQGGTGELFF
TRBJ2-3,-,TRBV5-1,TRBD2,TGCGCCAGCAGCTTGGAGGGACTAGCGGGGGGAGTCAATACGCAGTATTTT,CASSLEGLAGGVNTQYF
TRBJ2-1,-,TRBV5-6,TRBD1,TGTGCCAGCAGCCGACGACAGGGGGCTCGCGAGCAGTTCTTC,CASSRRQGAREQFF
TRBJ1-1,-,TRBV18,-,TGTGCCAGCTCATCCACAATCCCGACGAGAGGCACTGAAGCTTTCTTT,CASSSTIPTRGTEAFF
TRBJ1-1,-,TRBV20-1,-,TGCAGTGCTAGAGTGCAGGAAGCTTTCTTT,CSARVQEAFF
TRBJ1-3,-,TRBV7-3,-,TGTGCCAGCAGCTTAACTGGGGGGTCTGGAAACACCATATATTTT,CASSLTGGSGNTIYF
TRBJ1-6,-,TRBV6-5,TRBD1,TGTGCCAGCAGTCAGGACAGGGAATATGGTTCACCCCTCCACTTT,CASSQDREYGSPLHF
TRBJ2-7,few,TRBV11-2,-,TGTGCCAGCAGCTTAGTAGGAGAAGTCTACGAGCAGTACTTC,CASSLVGEVYEQYF
TRBJ2-1,-,TRBV7-9,TRBD1,TGTGCCAGCAGCGGGGACAGGGTGTTCGATGAGCAGTTCTTC,CASSGDRVFDEQFF
TRBJ2-5,-,TRBV18,TRBD2,TGTGCCAGCTCCTACAGCGGGGAAGAGACCCAGTACTTC,CASSYSGEETQYF
TRBJ2-3,-,TRBV5-4,TRBD1,TGTGCCAGCAGCCGCAGACCCGGACAGGCTCCAGATACGCAGTATTTT,CASSRRPGQAPDTQYF
TRBJ2-1,-,TRBV5-6,-,TGTGCCAGCAGCTCCGGAGGACCTGAGCAGTTCTTC,CASSSGGPEQFF
TRBJ2-7,once,TRBV2,-,TGTGCCAGCAGTGAAATGCAGGGTTTCGGCGAGCAGTACTTC,CASSEMQGFGEQYF
TRBJ2-1,-,TRBV19,TRBD2,TGTGCCAGTAGTCTAGCGGGTTACAATGAGCAGTTCTTC,CASSLAGYNEQFF
TRBJ2-1,-,TRBV7-3,TRBD2,TGTGCCAGCAGCTTAAGCAGCGGGGGGTCCTACAATGAGCAGTTCTTC,CASSLSSGGSYNEQFF
TRBJ2-1,-,TRBV18,-,TGTGCCAGCTCACCACCCGCAGGGGCGGCCTACAATGAGCAGTTCTTC,CASSPPAGAAYNEQFF
TRBJ2-1,-,TRBV1,-,TGCACCAGCAGCCAACCTAAGGCCAGGGCGGGAGAGAATGAGCAGTTCTTC,CTSSQPKARAGENEQFF
TRBJ2-1,-,TRBV4-3,-,TGCGCCAGCAGCCAAGATCTGCGTCCCATCGGGGAGCAGTTCTTC,CASSQDLRPIGEQFF
TRBJ1-6,-,TRBV5-1,-,TGCGCCAGCAGCGCGGGACGGATTAATTCACCCCTCCACTTT,CASSAGRINSPLHF
TRBJ1-1,-,TRBV29-1,TRBD1,TGCAGCGTGCGTGACAGGGTTGTTTTGAACACTGAAGCTTTCTTT,CSVRDRVVLNTEAFF
TRBJ1-2,-,TRBV9,TRBD1,TGTGCCAGCAGCGTAGGACAGGGGACCTATGGCTACACCTTC,CASSVGQGTYGYTF
TRBJ1-5,-,TRBV4-2,TRBD1,TGTGCCAGCAGCAGGGACAGGGATAGCAATCAGCCCCAGCATTTT,CASSRDRDSNQPQHF
TRBJ2-1,once,TRBV5-4,TRBD1,TGTGCCAGCAGTGGAAACAGGGGCAGTGGCAATGAGCAGTTCTTC,CASSGNRGSGNEQFF
TRBJ1-2,-,TRBV6-5,TRBD1,TGTGCCAGCAGCCGTGCCCGGGACAGCTATGGCTACACCTTC,CASSRARDSYGYTF
TRBJ1-1,-,TRBV16,TRBD1,TGTGCCAGCAGCCCATTGGACAGGGGGAACACTGAAGCTTTCTTT,CASSPLDRGNTEAFF
TRBJ2-2,-,TRBV5-6,TRBD1,TGTGCCAGCAGCTTGCGTCAGGGGGCCGGGGAGCTGTTTTTT,CASSLRQGAGELFF
TRBJ1-4,-,TRBV2,TRBD1,TGTGCCAGCAGCCAGGACAGGGAGGGTGAAAAACTGTTTTTT,CASSQDREGEKLFF
TRBJ2-7,-,TRBV6-6,TRBD1,TGTGCCAGCAGAAGGGCGCAGGGGGCCTACGAGCAGTACTTC,CASRRAQGAYEQYF
TRBJ2-1,-,TRBV29-1,TRBD1,TGCAGCGTTGATAACAGGGGCCCTTTGGATGAGCAGTTCTTC,CSVDNRGPLDEQFF
TRBJ1-3,once,TRBV6-5,-,TGTGCCAGCAGTTACTCGGGCAGCCTTGGAAACACCATATATTTT,CASSYSGSLGNTIYF
TRBJ2-5,-,TRBV7-2,TRBD2,TGTGCCAGCAGCCCAGCGGGGGGGACACAAGAGACCCAGTACTTC,CASSPAGGTQETQYF
TRBJ2-2,once,TRBV11-3,-,TGTGCCAGCAGCCTATCCTCGGGTGTTACCGGGGAGCTGTTTTTT,CASSLSSGVTGELFF